This T cell receptor beta chain came from a study of blood T cell repertoires in COVID-19. Per the original data handling: Using reference gene primer amplification, nucleated cell counts were estimated. Profiling relied on immunoSEQ multiplex PCR, and the TCRdb table lists in-frame clones only, not all of them. The V and J calls and clone size were taken over from that table, and D and trimming were inferred from the DNA. The sample holds approximately 80,000 clones, roughly four fifths seen once. Germline V lookup: CDR1 SGHDN, CDR2 FVKESK. The V end was cut by 4 bases, the J end by 5 bases, with 15 bases between. This CDR3 is built from 15 residues.

Sequences were obtained from peripheral blood. This clonotype was sampled from a woman between 70 and 85 years old with acute or convalescent COVID-19. This chain connects TRBV14 to TRBJ2-1; D is possibly TRBD2 (7 bases). The CDR3 DNA reads as TGTGCCAGCAGCCTGCGGGGGCCGCTAGACAATGAGCAGTTCTTC. Translation: CASSLRGPLDNEQFF.